Below are 31 T cell receptor beta chains sequenced from a single sample in a study of T cell responses to AZD1222 COVID-19 vaccine. Repertoires were generated with immunoSEQ multiplex PCR, while TCRdb's copy carries only in-frame clones and drops some. In the table there are about 130,000 clones, over 90% of which are singletons. The material was peripheral blood, obtained on day 0 of AZD1222 vaccination. The receptor set was obtained from an adult in good health.

The chain has TRBV19 and TRBJ1-1; D may be TRBD1 (5 bases). Germline CDR1 reads LNHDA; CDR2 reads SQIVND (reference sequence). This CDR3 region has 13 residues. Trimming removed 8 bases from V and 0 bases from J, with 10 bases in between. CDR3 loop: CASSTAMNTEAFF. As DNA, the CDR3 is TGTGCCAGTTCGACAGCTATGAACACTGAAGCTTTCTTT.

The CDR3: CASSLASRRNTEAFF. In DNA form, the CDR3 reads TGTGCCAGCAGCTTAGCAAGTAGGCGGAACACTGAAGCTTTCTTT. The rearrangement joins TRBV7-8 to TRBJ1-1; D unresolved. The CDR3 contains 15 residues. Trimming stripped 0 bases from V and 1 base from J, with 9 bases between. CDR1 SGHVS and CDR2 FQNEAQ come from the germline V gene.

V gene TRBV5-1 combines with J gene TRBJ2-7; 10 bases map to TRBD2. CDR1 SGHRS and CDR2 YFSETQ come from the germline V gene. There are 14 residues in the CDR3. The trim removed 6 bases at V and 0 bases at J, leaving 3 bases unmatched. CDR3 in DNA: TGCGCCAGCAAAGCGGGGGGGAGCTCCTACGAGCAGTACTTC. This translates into CASKAGGSSYEQYF.

CDR3 sequence: CAISESGQYANYGYTF. The CDR3 nucleotides read TGTGCCATCAGTGAAAGCGGACAGTATGCTAACTATGGCTACACCTTC. J is TRBJ1-2 and V is TRBV10-3, with D maybe TRBD1 (6 bases). Germline loops: CDR1 ENHRY, CDR2 SYGVKD. The CDR3 has 16 residues. The V and J ends lost 3 bases and 0 bases respectively, with 14 bases between them.

The rearrangement joins TRBV10-3 to TRBJ1-6, with 7 nucleotides matching TRBD1. The CDR3 has 11 residues. The V gene end was trimmed by 10 bases and the J gene end by 7 bases; junction bases not matched to a gene: 1. Germline assignment: CDR1 ENHRY and CDR2 SYGVKD. CDR3 residues: CATGGNSPLHF. In nucleotides, the CDR3 is TGTGCCACAGGGGGAAATTCACCCCTCCACTTT.

The CDR3: CASSQGISPSGGESGGYTF. The CDR3 bases are TGTGCCAGCAGCCAAGGAATTTCCCCCTCAGGGGGCGAAAGCGGTGGCTACACCTTC. V gene TRBV3-1 (or the pseudogene TRBV3-2) combines with J gene TRBJ1-2; TRBD1 aligns across 8 bases. CDR1 is LGHDT, CDR2 YNNKEL, per germline (reference sequence). V was clipped by 1 base and J by 7 bases; unmatched bases: 20. This CDR3 has 19 residues.

The chain has TRBV3-1 (or the pseudogene TRBV3-2) and TRBJ2-4; D is uncertain. The length of the CDR3 is 13 residues. Deletions cut 4 bases from V and 5 bases from J, with 9 bases between. CDR1 is LGHDT and CDR2 is YNNKEL in the germline V gene (reference sequence). The CDR3 sequence is CASSRELENIQYF. The DNA of the CDR3 is TGTGCCAGCAGCCGAGAACTGGAAAACATTCAGTACTTC.

This clone has only one observation. This sequence joins TRBV5-8 and TRBJ2-3; D is unresolved. V dropped 1 base and J dropped 4 bases, with 4 bases sitting between them. Germline lookup yields CDR1 SGHTS and CDR2 YDEGEE. The CDR3 has 12 residues. CDR3 sequence (DNA): TGTGCCAGCAGCTTGATTCCAGATACGCAGTATTTT. Protein product: CASSLIPDTQYF. Using reference TRBV5-8 and TRBJ2-3 for the parts outside the CDR3, the full variable domain is EAGVTQSPTHLIKTRGQQATLRCSPISGHTSVYWYQQALGLGLQFLLWYDEGEERNRGNFPPRFSGRQFPNYSSELNVNALELEDSALYLCASSLIPDTQYFGPGTRLTVL.

The chain combines TRBV7-8 with TRBJ2-1, with TRBD1 matching over 9 bases. The CDR3 sequence is 17 residues long. CDR1 SGHVS and CDR2 FQNEAQ come from the germline V gene. The trim removed 8 bases at V and 1 base at J, leaving 12 bases unmatched. CDR3 sequence: CASGIQGAQRSYNEQFF. The CDR3 DNA follows: TGTGCCAGCGGAATACAGGGGGCGCAAAGGTCCTACAATGAGCAGTTCTTC.

The genes are TRBV2 and TRBJ2-7; D gene uncertain. Between the trimmed V and J ends, which lost 0 bases and 4 bases, there was a span of 13 bases. The CDR3 length is 15 residues. The germline V gene encodes CDR1 SNHLY and CDR2 FYNNEI. The CDR3 here is CASSEALGPAYEQYF. DNA for the CDR3: TGTGCCAGCAGTGAAGCGCTAGGGCCGGCTTACGAGCAGTACTTC.

In this sample, this clone turned up once. The V and J genes are TRBV2 and TRBJ2-1; TRBD2 aligns across 7 bases. This CDR3 contains 14 residues. The J segment lost 0 bases and the V segment lost 5 bases, leaving 1 base of the junction unmatched. CDR1 and CDR2 (germline): SNHLY, FYNNEI. The CDR3 region is CASSKRGSYNEQFF. CDR3 DNA: TGTGCCAGCAGTAAGCGGGGCTCCTACAATGAGCAGTTCTTC.

The chain combines TRBV30 with TRBJ2-1; 10 bases align to TRBD2. Germline-derived CDR1 and CDR2 are GTSNPN and SVGIG (reference sequence). This CDR3 has 15 amino acids. With V trimmed by 2 bases and J by 4 bases, 5 bases remained unmatched. In nucleotides, the CDR3 is TGTGCCTGGAGTCCCGGACTAGCGGAGTACAATGAGCAGTTCTTC. Residues: CAWSPGLAEYNEQFF.

V usage is TRBV5-6 and J usage is TRBJ2-2, with D tentatively TRBD1 (5 bases). Trimming removed 2 bases at V and 0 bases at J, with 8 bases between. Germline V gene sequence: CDR1 SGHDT, CDR2 YYEEEE. The CDR3 is made up of 15 amino acids. CDR3 residues: CASSFWGSNTGELFF. The DNA for the CDR3 is TGTGCCAGCAGCTTCTGGGGCTCGAACACCGGGGAGCTGTTTTTT.

The chain employs TRBV27 and TRBJ2-1; D tentatively reads TRBD1 or TRBD2 (7 bases each). Germline CDR1 MNHEY, CDR2 SMNVEV (reference sequence). The CDR3 is 15 residues long. Trimming left V 6 bases short and J 4 bases short, with 16 bases between. CDR3 DNA sequence: TGTGCCAGCAGCCAGCGGGGACAGAGATACAATGAGCAGTTCTTC. Translated: CASSQRGQRYNEQFF.

This clone has just a few counts. Other DNA sequences in this sample translate to the same CDR3. The J gene is TRBJ1-1, the V gene TRBV7-9; perhaps TRBD1 as D (6 bases). Trimming stripped 2 bases from V and 5 bases from J, with 12 bases between. From germline, CDR1 is SEHNR and CDR2 FQNEAQ (reference sequence). The CDR3 has 14 amino acids. DNA for the CDR3: TGTGCCAGCAGCTTAACGGGGGCGGGAACTGAAGCTTTCTTT. Its translation: CASSLTGAGTEAFF.

This rearrangement joins TRBV2 to TRBJ1-5, with D tentatively TRBD1 (6 bases). The germline V gene encodes CDR1 SNHLY and CDR2 FYNNEI. The V gene lost 0 bases and the J gene lost 6 bases, with 12 bases spanning the gap. This CDR3 spans 15 amino acids. CDR3 sequence (DNA): TGTGCCAGCAGTGAAGCGCTTCTGGGGGCTCAGCCCCAGCATTTT. Protein product: CASSEALLGAQPQHF.

The J gene is TRBJ1-2, the V gene TRBV4-1; D unclear. Trimming removed 0 bases from V and 1 base from J, with 9 bases in between. The CDR3 is 15 amino acids. Germline V lookup: CDR1 MGHRA, CDR2 YSYEKL. Here the CDR3 DNA reads TGCGCCAGCAGCCAAGAATGGGCCGATAACTATGGCTACACCTTC. Translated, it gives CASSQEWADNYGYTF.

J is TRBJ2-7 and V is TRBV7-2; TRBD2 matches at 8 bases. The CDR3 has 15 amino acids. V trimming: 3 bases; J trimming: 2 bases; junction bases outside the gene matches: 6. Germline V CDR1 and CDR2: SGHTA, FQGNSA. The CDR3 here is CASSLGTRLAYEQYF. DNA for the CDR3: TGTGCCAGCAGCTTGGGGACTAGGCTCGCCTACGAGCAGTACTTC.

This clone was seen more than once but under ten times. V is TRBV20-1 and J is TRBJ2-5; D may correspond to TRBD1 or TRBD2 (5 bases each). Germline loops: CDR1 DFQATT, CDR2 SNEGSKA (reference sequence). The germline V and J ends were trimmed by 3 bases and 1 base, with 15 bases remaining between them. The CDR3 spans 15 residues. The CDR3 coding sequence is TGCAGTGCTAGTCCCGCAACCGGGACCCAAGAGACCCAGTACTTC. It yields the protein CSASPATGTQETQYF.

The chain is built from TRBV6-5 and TRBJ1-1; 7 nucleotides line up with TRBD1. Germline V CDR1 and CDR2: MNHEY, SVGAGI. J was trimmed by 0 bases and V by 2 bases; bases with no gene match: 3. The CDR3 runs to 15 residues. The CDR3 is CASSYGTAMNTEAFF. CDR3 DNA: TGTGCCAGCAGTTACGGGACAGCTATGAACACTGAAGCTTTCTTT.

The V gene is TRBV6-1, the J gene TRBJ1-5; 8 bases line up with TRBD1. CDR3 length equals 15 residues. The germline CDR1 and CDR2 sequences are MNHNS and SASEGT. Losses at the gene ends were 2 bases for V and 7 bases for J; bases not matched to a gene: 7. CDR3 amino acids: CASSERQGRKQPQHF. In DNA form, the CDR3 reads TGTGCCAGCAGTGAAAGACAGGGGCGAAAGCAGCCCCAGCATTTT.

The J gene is TRBJ1-1, the V gene TRBV2; unclear D gene. The germline V and J ends were trimmed by 10 bases and 0 bases, with 9 bases remaining between them. The length of the CDR3 is 12 residues. CDR1 is SNHLY, CDR2 FYNNEI, per germline. The CDR3: CAIGGVNTEAFF. As DNA, the CDR3 is TGTGCCATCGGTGGAGTGAACACTGAAGCTTTCTTT. Filled out from reference TRBV2 and TRBJ1-1, the complete variable domain reads EPEVTQTPSHQVTQMGQEVILRCVPISNHLYFYWYRQILGQKVEFLVSFYNNEISEKSEIFDDQFSVERPDGSNFTLKIRSTKLEDSAMYFCAIGGVNTEAFFGQGTRLTVV.

The gene calls are TRBV12-5 and TRBJ2-1, with 7 positions matching TRBD2. This CDR3 comprises 14 residues. With 7 bases clipped from V and 10 bases from J, the junction kept 13 bases outside the gene matches. The germline gives CDR1 LGHNT, CDR2 FRNRAP. As DNA, the CDR3 is TGTGCTAGTGCCTGGGAGGGCATGAATGACGAGCAGTTCTTC. The encoded protein is CASAWEGMNDEQFF.

The V gene is TRBV5-5, the J gene TRBJ1-5, with D uncertain. CDR3 size: 14 residues. V shed 0 bases and J shed 7 bases, with 11 bases lying between them. Germline-derived CDR1 and CDR2 are SGHKS and YYEKEE (reference sequence). CDR3 in amino acids: CASSLEPAGQPQHF. The CDR3 nucleotides read TGTGCCAGCAGCTTGGAACCCGCCGGGCAGCCCCAGCATTTT.

The J gene is TRBJ1-1, the V gene TRBV6-6, with 7 bases identical to TRBD1. The CDR3 loop spans 14 amino acids. The J segment lost 0 bases and the V segment lost 6 bases, leaving 4 bases of the junction unmatched. Germline loops: CDR1 MNHNY, CDR2 SVGAGI (reference sequence). The CDR3 reads CASRPGTVNTEAFF. DNA for the CDR3: TGTGCCAGCAGACCCGGGACAGTGAACACTGAAGCTTTCTTT.

This clone was found once. The J gene is TRBJ2-7, the V gene TRBV7-6; 8 nucleotides agree with TRBD1. The CDR3 has 18 residues. Germline V gene lookup returns CDR1 SGHVS and CDR2 FNYEAQ. The junction had 14 bases not matched to a gene; V was cut back by 1 base and J by 3 bases. The CDR3 region is CASSLVADGQGGYYEQYF. The CDR3 DNA reads as TGTGCCAGCAGCTTAGTAGCGGACGGACAGGGAGGTTACTACGAGCAGTACTTC.

The chain's CDR3 is CASSLHARLGSWGGNTIYF. The CDR3 DNA reads as TGTGCCAGCAGCTTACATGCTCGCTTGGGCTCTTGGGGTGGAAACACCATATATTTT. The chain recombines TRBV11-2 with TRBJ1-3; D remains ambiguous. Germline values: CDR1 SGHAT, CDR2 FQNNGV. The CDR3 spans 19 residues. Trimming took off 2 bases at V and 3 bases at J, with 23 bases between the two ends.

This rearrangement joins TRBV6-1 to TRBJ2-5; the D is unclear. CDR1 is MNHNS, CDR2 SASEGT, per germline. The CDR3 is 13 amino acids. Trimming took 2 bases from V and 2 from J, leaving 6 bases between them. The CDR3 DNA is TGTGCCAGCAGTGAACAGCTACAAGAGACCCAGTACTTC. Protein: CASSEQLQETQYF.

This clone was seen a single time. The V and J genes are TRBV6-6 and TRBJ2-5, with D uncertain. The CDR3 runs 13 residues. V was shortened by 2 bases and J by 5 bases, with 9 bases between the two germline ends. Germline values: CDR1 MNHNY, CDR2 SVGAGI (reference sequence). The CDR3 region is CASSYRDFETQYF. The DNA of the CDR3 is TGTGCCAGCAGTTACAGAGATTTCGAGACCCAGTACTTC.

The genes are TRBV5-1 and TRBJ1-3, with D unresolved. V gave up 2 bases and J gave up 2 bases, with 14 bases separating them. CDR3 length: 16 residues. Germline assignment: CDR1 SGHRS and CDR2 YFSETQ. CDR3 region: CASSFSSGGPGNTIYF. The CDR3 DNA sequence: TGCGCCAGCAGCTTCTCCTCCGGTGGTCCTGGAAACACCATATATTTT.

V gene TRBV5-8 combines with J gene TRBJ2-5; 8 nucleotides agree with TRBD2. The CDR3 has 16 residues. Germline assignment: CDR1 SGHTS and CDR2 YDEGEE. The junction had 10 bases not matched to a gene; V was cut back by 5 bases and J by 1 base. As DNA, the CDR3 is TGTGCCAGCAGTTGGTACGTAGCGGGGATCCAAGAGACCCAGTACTTC. Protein sequence: CASSWYVAGIQETQYF.